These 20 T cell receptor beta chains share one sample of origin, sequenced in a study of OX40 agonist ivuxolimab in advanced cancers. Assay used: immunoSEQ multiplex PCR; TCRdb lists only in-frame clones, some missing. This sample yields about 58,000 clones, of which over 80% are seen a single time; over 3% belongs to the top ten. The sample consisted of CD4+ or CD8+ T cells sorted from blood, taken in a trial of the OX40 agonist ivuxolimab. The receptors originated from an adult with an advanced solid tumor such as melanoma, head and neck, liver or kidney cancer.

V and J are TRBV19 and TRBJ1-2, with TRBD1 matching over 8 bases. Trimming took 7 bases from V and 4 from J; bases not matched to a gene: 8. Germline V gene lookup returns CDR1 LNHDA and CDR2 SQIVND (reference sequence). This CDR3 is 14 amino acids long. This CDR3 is CASTKKTGAYGYTF. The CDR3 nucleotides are TGTGCCAGTACTAAGAAGACAGGGGCCTATGGCTACACCTTC. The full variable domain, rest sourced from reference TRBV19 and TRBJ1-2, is DGGITQSPKYLFRKEGQNVTLSCEQNLNHDAMYWYRQDPGQGLRLIYYSQIVNDFQKGDIAEGYSVSREKKESFPLTVTSAQKNPTAFYLCASTKKTGAYGYTFGSGTRLTVV.

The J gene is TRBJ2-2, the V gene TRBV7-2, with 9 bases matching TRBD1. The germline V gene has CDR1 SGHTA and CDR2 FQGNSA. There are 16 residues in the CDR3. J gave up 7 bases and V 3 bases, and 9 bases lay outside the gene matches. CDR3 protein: CASSFGTGGVIGELFF. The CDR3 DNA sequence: TGTGCCAGCAGCTTCGGTACAGGGGGCGTCATCGGGGAGCTGTTTTTT.

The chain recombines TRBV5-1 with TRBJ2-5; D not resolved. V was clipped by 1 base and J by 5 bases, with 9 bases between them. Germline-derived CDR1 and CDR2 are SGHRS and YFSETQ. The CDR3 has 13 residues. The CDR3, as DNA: TGCGCCAGCAGCTTGACAACCGGGGAGACCCAGTACTTC. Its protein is CASSLTTGETQYF.

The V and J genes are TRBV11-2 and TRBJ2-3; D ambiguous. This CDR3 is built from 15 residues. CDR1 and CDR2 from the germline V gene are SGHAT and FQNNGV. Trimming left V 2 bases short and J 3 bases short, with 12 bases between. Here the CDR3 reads CASSLRALGTDTQYF. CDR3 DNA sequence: TGTGCCAGCAGCTTAAGAGCTCTAGGGACAGATACGCAGTATTTT.

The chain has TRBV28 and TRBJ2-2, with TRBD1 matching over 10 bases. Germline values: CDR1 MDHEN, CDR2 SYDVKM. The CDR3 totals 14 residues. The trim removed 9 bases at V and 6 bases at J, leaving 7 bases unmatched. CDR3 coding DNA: TGTGCCAGTTTACGAGGGACAGGGGCCGGGGAGCTGTTTTTT. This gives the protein CASLRGTGAGELFF. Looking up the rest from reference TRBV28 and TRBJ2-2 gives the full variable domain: DVKVTQSSRYLVKRTGEKVFLECVQDMDHENMFWYRQDPGLGLRLIYFSYDVKMKEKGDIPEGYSVSREKKERFSLILESASTNQTSMYLCASLRGTGAGELFFGEGSRLTVL.

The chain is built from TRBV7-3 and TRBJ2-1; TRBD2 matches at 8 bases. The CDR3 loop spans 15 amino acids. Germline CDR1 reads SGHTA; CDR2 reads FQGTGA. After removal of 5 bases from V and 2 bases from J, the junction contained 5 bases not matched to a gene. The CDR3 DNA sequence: TGTGCCAGCAGCCCCCTAGCGGGTCCCTACAATGAGCAGTTCTTC. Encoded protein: CASSPLAGPYNEQFF.

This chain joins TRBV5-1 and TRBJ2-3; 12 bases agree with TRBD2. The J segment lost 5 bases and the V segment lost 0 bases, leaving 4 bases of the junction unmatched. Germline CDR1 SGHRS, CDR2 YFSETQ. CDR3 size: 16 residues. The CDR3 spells CASSLGLAGVQDTQYF. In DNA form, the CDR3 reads TGCGCCAGCAGCTTGGGACTAGCGGGAGTACAAGATACGCAGTATTTT.

The CDR3 region is CSVGVQGLLFGNTEAFF. CDR3 nucleotide sequence: TGCAGCGTTGGAGTACAGGGGCTCCTTTTTGGGAACACTGAAGCTTTCTTT. The chain employs TRBV29-1 and TRBJ1-1; 7 bases align to TRBD1. Germline lookup yields CDR1 SQVTM and CDR2 ANQGSEA. The CDR3 is 17 amino acids. V was pared by 4 bases and J by 1 base, with 15 bases of the junction left unmatched.

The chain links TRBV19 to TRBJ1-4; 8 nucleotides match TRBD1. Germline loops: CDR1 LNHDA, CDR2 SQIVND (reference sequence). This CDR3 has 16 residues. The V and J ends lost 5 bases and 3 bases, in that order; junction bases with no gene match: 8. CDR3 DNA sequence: TGTGCCAGTAGTTACGGCCAGGGGGCACCTAATGAAAAACTGTTTTTT. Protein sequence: CASSYGQGAPNEKLFF.

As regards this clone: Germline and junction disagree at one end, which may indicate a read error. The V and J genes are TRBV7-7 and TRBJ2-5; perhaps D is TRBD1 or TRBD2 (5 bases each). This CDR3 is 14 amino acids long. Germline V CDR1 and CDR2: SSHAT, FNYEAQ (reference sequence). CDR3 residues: CASSQAGTEETQYF. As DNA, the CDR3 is TGTGCTAGCAGCCAAGCCGGGACCGAAGAGACCCAGTACTTC.

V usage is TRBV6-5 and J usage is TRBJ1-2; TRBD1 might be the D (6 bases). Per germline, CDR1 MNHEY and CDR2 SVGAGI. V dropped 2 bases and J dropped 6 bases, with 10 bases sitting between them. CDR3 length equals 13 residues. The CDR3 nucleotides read TGTGCCAGCAGTTACGGACAGAGACATGGCTACACCTTC. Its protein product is CASSYGQRHGYTF.

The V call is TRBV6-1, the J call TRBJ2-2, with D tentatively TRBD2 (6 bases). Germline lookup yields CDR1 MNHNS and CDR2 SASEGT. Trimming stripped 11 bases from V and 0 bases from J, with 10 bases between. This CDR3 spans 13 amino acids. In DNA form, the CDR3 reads TGTGCCGTCAGACTAGCGAACACCGGGGAGCTGTTTTTT. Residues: CAVRLANTGELFF.

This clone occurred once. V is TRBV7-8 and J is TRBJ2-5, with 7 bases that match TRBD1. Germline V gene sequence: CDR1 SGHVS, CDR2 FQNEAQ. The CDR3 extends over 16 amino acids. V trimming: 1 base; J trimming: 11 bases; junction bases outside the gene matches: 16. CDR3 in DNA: TGTGCCAGCAGCTTAGGGACTTCTATCCCCCAGGGGGAGCAGTACTTC. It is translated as CASSLGTSIPQGEQYF.

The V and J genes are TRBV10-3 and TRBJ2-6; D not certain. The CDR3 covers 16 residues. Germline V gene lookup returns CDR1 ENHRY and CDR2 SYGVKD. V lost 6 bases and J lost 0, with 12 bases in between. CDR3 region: CAISYTGPSGANVLTF. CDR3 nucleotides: TGTGCCATCAGCTACACGGGTCCCTCTGGGGCCAACGTCCTGACTTTC.

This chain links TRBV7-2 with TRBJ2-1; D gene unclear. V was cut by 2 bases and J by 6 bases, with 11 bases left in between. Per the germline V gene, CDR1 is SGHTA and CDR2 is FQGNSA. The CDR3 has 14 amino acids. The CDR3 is CASSLTRSGNEQFF. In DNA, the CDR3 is TGTGCCAGCAGCTTAACCCGGAGTGGCAATGAGCAGTTCTTC.

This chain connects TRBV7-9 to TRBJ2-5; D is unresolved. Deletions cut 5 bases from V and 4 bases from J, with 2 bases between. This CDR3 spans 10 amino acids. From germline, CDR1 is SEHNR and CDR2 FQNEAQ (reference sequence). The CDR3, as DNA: TGTGCCAGCAGCGGAGAGACCCAGTACTTC. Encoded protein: CASSGETQYF.

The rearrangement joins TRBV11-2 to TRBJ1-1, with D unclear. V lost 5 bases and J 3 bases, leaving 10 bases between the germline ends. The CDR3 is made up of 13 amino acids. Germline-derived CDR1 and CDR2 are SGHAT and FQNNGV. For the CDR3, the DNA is TGTGCCAGCAGCGCCGGGCGGGACACTGAAGCTTTCTTT. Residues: CASSAGRDTEAFF. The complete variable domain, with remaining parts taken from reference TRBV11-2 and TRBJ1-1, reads EAGVAQSPRYKIIEKRQSVAFWCNPISGHATLYWYQQILGQGPKLLIQFQNNGVVDDSQLPKDRFSAERLKGVDSTLKIQPAKLEDSAVYLCASSAGRDTEAFFGQGTRLTVV.

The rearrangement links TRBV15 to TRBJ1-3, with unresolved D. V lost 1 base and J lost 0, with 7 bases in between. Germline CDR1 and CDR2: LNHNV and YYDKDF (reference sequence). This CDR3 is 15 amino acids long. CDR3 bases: TGTGCCACCAGCAGAGGGGGATACTCTGGAAACACCATATATTTT. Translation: CATSRGGYSGNTIYF. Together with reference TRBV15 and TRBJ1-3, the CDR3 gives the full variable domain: DAMVIQNPRYQVTQFGKPVTLSCSQTLNHNVMYWYQQKSSQAPKLLFHYYDKDFNNEADTPDNFQSRRPNTSFCFLDIRSPGLGDTAMYLCATSRGGYSGNTIYFGEGSWLTVV.

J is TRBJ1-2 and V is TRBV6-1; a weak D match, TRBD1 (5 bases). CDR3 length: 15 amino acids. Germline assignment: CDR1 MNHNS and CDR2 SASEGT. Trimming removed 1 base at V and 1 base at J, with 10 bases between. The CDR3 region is CASSEGGDLNYGYTF. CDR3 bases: TGTGCCAGCAGTGAAGGAGGGGACCTTAACTATGGCTACACCTTC.

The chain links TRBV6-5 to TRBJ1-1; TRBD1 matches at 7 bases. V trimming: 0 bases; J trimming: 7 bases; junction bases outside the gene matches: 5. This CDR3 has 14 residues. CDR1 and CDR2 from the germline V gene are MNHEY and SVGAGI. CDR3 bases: TGTGCCAGCAGTTACTCCCCGGGGGACAGTGAAGCTTTCTTT. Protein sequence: CASSYSPGDSEAFF.